This TCR beta chain was captured by sequencing in a study of T cell repertoires in cytomegalovirus infection. About the study: Based on public TCR beta signatures, there were indications of CMV infection and of a matching HLA type.

This clonotype was recorded at least ten times. Its matching antigen is unknown. MiXCR was run by TCRdb on the reads, yielding one entry per CDR3 protein. The sample holds approximately 280,000 distinct CDR3 sequences, about 20% seen once. Study-wide results and limits: Predominance within the ex vivo response was attributable to HLA-C-restricted CMV-specific TCR beta clonotypes.

The sequencing here drew on cultured PBMCs, taken from culture after CMV antigen stimulation. The sequence was collected from a human donor in good health (CMV status not recorded). Some clones in this sample may be carry-over from other donors' samples.

CDR3 region: CAGRTSGSSYNEQFF. DNA for the CDR3: TGTGCCGGGCGGACTAGCGGGAGCTCCTACAATGAGCAGTTCTTC. The chain combines TRBV6-1 with TRBJ2-1; 13 nucleotides line up with TRBD2. This CDR3 has 15 amino acids. Trimming cost V 11 bases and J 0 bases; bases outside gene matches: 4. The germline V gene encodes CDR1 MNHNS and CDR2 SASEGT.